This TCR beta chain was sequenced for a study of blood T cells in healthy people across ages. As concerns this clonotype: A much more abundant neighbour one base away suggests this may be a read error.

Germline CDR1 and CDR2: SQVTM and ANQGSEA. The V end was cut by 7 bases, the J end by 4 bases, with 18 bases between. CDR3 length: 14 amino acids. Each individual donor underwent a draw of 8.5 to 10 milliliters of peripheral blood. A J-beta primer mix and a sample-barcoded 5' primer were used in a second PCR of roughly 6 to 11 cycles. TCRdb independently ran MiXCR on the 5' RACE reads; one entry per CDR3 protein. The repertoire includes just under 900,000 distinct CDR3 sequences, 29% of them detected once, and 17% sits in the top ten. The chain couples TRBV29-1 to TRBJ2-3; the D gene is possibly TRBD2 (5 bases). The sample was blood. The TCR sequence derives from a woman of 80 years or more in good health. The CDR3 reads CSDGFVGVPDTQYF. In DNA form, the CDR3 reads TGCAGCGATGGGTTTGTCGGGGTGCCAGATACGCAGTATTTT.